The 30 T cell receptor beta chains in this list originate from one sample, sequenced in a study of molecular identifiers for immune sequencing clone quantification. TCRdb passed the PCR reads through MiXCR, listing each CDR3 protein once. The sample lists approximately 500,000 distinct CDR3 sequences; approximately 25% were seen once. Material for sequencing was naive CD8+ T cells from blood, with Jurkat cell RNA spiked in. The subset denotes: FACS-sorted CD8+CD4-CCR7+CD45RA+ naive T cells. Every receptor here comes from a human donor in good health. Some libraries in this study had Jurkat cell RNA spiked in.

The chain carries TRBV20-1 and TRBJ2-7; 8 nucleotides align to TRBD2. Germline V lookup: CDR1 DFQATT, CDR2 SNEGSKA (reference sequence). This CDR3 has 13 residues. Trimming took 1 base from V and 3 from J; bases not matched to a gene: 2. DNA of the CDR3: TGCAGTGCTAGAGTTAGCGGGGACTACGAGCAGTACTTC. Its protein product is CSARVSGDYEQYF.

This chain links TRBV12-3 or TRBV12-4 with TRBJ2-2; D may be TRBD2 (6 bases). The CDR3 loop spans 18 amino acids. V was trimmed by 3 bases and J by 4 bases, leaving 21 bases between them. CDR3 amino acids: CASSFGNYVADRTGELFF. CDR3 bases: TGTGCCAGCAGTTTTGGGAATTACGTAGCGGATCGCACCGGGGAGCTGTTTTTT.

This sequence joins TRBV6-2 or TRBV6-3 and TRBJ1-1; unclear D gene. The length of the CDR3 is 13 residues. Germline CDR1 reads MNHEY; CDR2 reads SVGEGT. The ends were cut back, 7 bases at V and 4 bases at J, with 13 bases in the middle. The CDR3 spells CASTFGWGTEAFF. The CDR3 DNA reads as TGTGCCAGCACTTTCGGCTGGGGCACTGAAGCTTTCTTT.

V gene TRBV7-9 combines with J gene TRBJ1-2; the match to TRBD1 covers 8 bases. With V trimmed by 6 bases and J by 4 bases, 4 bases remained unmatched. The CDR3 sequence is 13 residues long. Germline-derived CDR1 and CDR2 are SEHNR and FQNEAQ (reference sequence). The CDR3 loop reads CASSRQGSYGYTF. The CDR3 DNA follows: TGTGCCAGCAGTAGACAGGGGAGCTATGGCTACACCTTC.

This clonotype was recorded only once. This chain connects TRBV20-1 to TRBJ2-5; D remains ambiguous. V gave up 0 bases and J gave up 0 bases, with 17 bases separating them. Germline V gene data show CDR1 as DFQATT and CDR2 as SNEGSKA (reference sequence). The CDR3 length is 17 residues. CDR3 residues: CSARDERAVRYQETQYF. The DNA of the CDR3 is TGCAGTGCTAGAGATGAACGGGCAGTGCGGTACCAAGAGACCCAGTACTTC.

This clonotype appeared many times. The rearrangement uses TRBV9 and TRBJ2-3; D gene unclear. Germline loops: CDR1 SGDLS, CDR2 YYNGEE. Trimming took off 2 bases at V and 3 bases at J, with 7 bases between the two ends. This CDR3 has 13 residues. CDR3: CASSVAATDTQYF. CDR3 nucleotide sequence: TGTGCCAGCAGCGTCGCGGCGACAGATACGCAGTATTTT.

The chain links TRBV18 to TRBJ1-1, with D possibly matching TRBD1 (5 bases). CDR1 and CDR2 (germline): KGHSH, LQKENI. Trimming stripped 0 bases from V and 1 base from J, with 6 bases between. This CDR3 contains 14 residues. The CDR3 DNA reads TGTGCCAGCTCACCACCGGACAAGAACACTGAAGCTTTCTTT. It specifies CASSPPDKNTEAFF.

The chain combines TRBV5-6 with TRBJ1-3; D is ambiguous. This CDR3 spans 16 amino acids. V was trimmed by 0 bases and J by 11 bases, leaving 21 bases between them. The germline V gene encodes CDR1 SGHDT and CDR2 YYEEEE. CDR3 nucleotides: TGTGCCAGCAGCTTGGTTTCCTTCGGTGGCGCGGGAGCCATATATTTT. This gives the protein CASSLVSFGGAGAIYF.

Comment on this clonotype: The junction and the germline gene differ at one end; a read error may be behind it. The chain couples TRBV12-3 or TRBV12-4 to TRBJ1-1; no firm D call. This CDR3 is 12 amino acids long. Here the CDR3 DNA reads TGTGCCTGCAGTTTGGGGTACGCTGAAGCTTTCTTT. Residues: CACSLGYAEAFF.

CDR3 DNA: TGTGCCAGCAGCTTAGATGGGCGGACCCGGGTCACAGATACGCAGTATTTT. Translated: CASSLDGRTRVTDTQYF. V is TRBV7-6 and J is TRBJ2-3; D call uncertain. Trimming took off 1 base at V and 2 bases at J, with 16 bases between the two ends. The CDR3 has 17 residues. Germline V lookup: CDR1 SGHVS, CDR2 FNYEAQ.

This clonotype was detected many times. The CDR3 region has the DNA TGTGCCAGCAGCTTAGCGGTCGGGAGAAACTACGAGCAGTACTTC. It translates to CASSLAVGRNYEQYF. This rearrangement joins TRBV7-2 to TRBJ2-7; weak D call: TRBD2 (6 bases). V was clipped by 0 bases and J by 3 bases, with 12 bases between them. Germline V CDR1 and CDR2: SGHTA, FQGNSA. The CDR3 sequence is 15 residues long.

V and J are TRBV27 and TRBJ1-5; TRBD1 might be the D (5 bases). Looked up from germline, CDR1 is MNHEY and CDR2 is SMNVEV (reference sequence). V gave up 8 bases and J gave up 8 bases, with 19 bases separating them. CDR3 length: 14 amino acids. The CDR3 DNA follows: TGTGCCAGCCGGGGGTTATTATCCGACGAGCCCCAGCATTTT. It is translated as CASRGLLSDEPQHF.

Worth noting for this clonotype: The conserved final phenylalanine or tryptophan is absent from the CDR3, which likely points to a read error. V usage is TRBV6-2 or TRBV6-3 and J usage is TRBJ2-2; D is uncertain. V was shortened by 8 bases and J by 3 bases, with 7 bases between the two germline ends. The length of the CDR3 is 12 residues. Germline V CDR1 and CDR2: MNHEY, SVGEGT. The CDR3 loop reads CASGHDTGELFC. As DNA, the CDR3 is TGTGCCAGCGGGCACGACACCGGGGAGCTGTTTTGT.

The V gene is TRBV24-1, the J gene TRBJ2-1, with TRBD2 identical over 13 bases. The CDR3 sequence is 17 residues long. V shed 4 bases, J shed 7 bases, and the junction held 9 bases outside the gene matches. Germline CDR1 reads KGHDR; CDR2 reads SFDVKD. CDR3 sequence: CATSDPLLAGGRNEQFF. The CDR3 coding sequence is TGTGCCACCAGTGACCCATTACTAGCGGGAGGGCGAAATGAGCAGTTCTTC.

The chain has TRBV4-1 and TRBJ2-3, with D perhaps TRBD2 (6 bases). The CDR3 consists of 16 residues. Per germline, CDR1 MGHRA and CDR2 YSYEKL. With 0 bases removed from V and 2 bases from J, the gap between germline ends came to 12 bases. As DNA, the CDR3 is TGCGCCAGCAGCCAAGATTCCCGCGGGAACACAGATACGCAGTATTTT. It yields the protein CASSQDSRGNTDTQYF.

Ten or more counts support this clonotype. The V call is TRBV20-1, the J call TRBJ2-5, with a possible D match to TRBD2 (5 bases). The CDR3 has 16 residues. V was pared by 1 base and J by 0 bases, with 15 bases between. CDR1 is DFQATT, CDR2 SNEGSKA, per germline (reference sequence). Written as DNA, the CDR3 is TGCAGTGCTAGAGTCTGGGCTAGCATTGACCAAGAGACCCAGTACTTC. As protein: CSARVWASIDQETQYF.

This clonotype was found many times. The rearrangement links TRBV7-2 to TRBJ2-7; weak D call: TRBD2 (6 bases). This CDR3 comprises 14 residues. V gave up 4 bases and J gave up 0 bases, with 10 bases separating them. Germline-derived CDR1 and CDR2 are SGHTA and FQGNSA. The CDR3: CASSSSGFSYEQYF. The CDR3 DNA sequence: TGTGCCAGCAGCTCCAGCGGGTTCTCCTACGAGCAGTACTTC.

This clonotype came up many times. The chain links TRBV6-1 to TRBJ2-3, with unresolved D. Germline lookup yields CDR1 MNHNS and CDR2 SASEGT. The CDR3 extends over 10 amino acids. Deletions cut 10 bases from V and 5 bases from J, with 7 bases between. CDR3 DNA: TGTGCCACCATCGAAGATACGCAGTATTTT. Amino acids: CATIEDTQYF.

This clonotype was recorded at least ten times. The chain couples TRBV2 to TRBJ2-7, with 8 bases aligning to TRBD2. The CDR3 contains 14 residues. Germline V gene data show CDR1 as SNHLY and CDR2 as FYNNEI. Trimming took 5 bases from V and 0 from J; bases not matched to a gene: 3. This CDR3 is CASSYGTSSYEQYF. The CDR3 nucleotides read TGTGCCAGCAGTTACGGGACTAGCTCCTACGAGCAGTACTTC.

This clonotype has just a few counts. This sequence joins TRBV30 and TRBJ1-1; TRBD1 matches at 8 bases. This CDR3 region has 14 residues. Losses at the gene ends were 5 bases for V and 5 bases for J; bases not matched to a gene: 10. Per the germline V gene, CDR1 is GTSNPN and CDR2 is SVGIG (reference sequence). CDR3 residues: CAWERTGLGTEAFF. In nucleotides, the CDR3 is TGTGCCTGGGAAAGGACAGGGTTAGGGACTGAAGCTTTCTTT.

The V gene is TRBV10-3, the J gene TRBJ2-3; D tentatively fits TRBD1 or TRBD2 (6 bases each). Germline V gene lookup returns CDR1 ENHRY and CDR2 SYGVKD. Trimming took off 0 bases at V and 7 bases at J, with 14 bases between the two ends. The CDR3 has 15 residues. Here the CDR3 DNA reads TGTGCCATCAGTGAGTCGACGGGGGCCCCACATACGCAGTATTTT. Translation gives CAISESTGAPHTQYF.

Many counts were recorded for this clonotype. The chain combines TRBV12-3 or TRBV12-4 with TRBJ2-1; TRBD2 is a possible D gene (6 bases). V shed 1 base and J shed 3 bases, with 10 bases lying between them. The length of the CDR3 is 15 residues. CDR3 in amino acids: CASSLERASYNEQFF. Here the CDR3 DNA reads TGTGCCAGCAGTTTAGAGCGGGCGAGCTACAATGAGCAGTTCTTC.

CDR3 in DNA: TGTGCCAGCAGCTTGGCGGCGGGACAACACACTGAAGCTTTCTTT. Residues: CASSLAAGQHTEAFF. The rearrangement links TRBV5-6 to TRBJ1-1; the D gene is possibly TRBD1 (6 bases). The ends were cut back, 0 bases at V and 3 bases at J, with 12 bases in the middle. Germline V CDR1 and CDR2: SGHDT, YYEEEE. CDR3 length equals 15 residues.

This sequence joins TRBV27 and TRBJ2-7; weak D call: TRBD2 (6 bases). This CDR3 region has 13 residues. Germline values: CDR1 MNHEY, CDR2 SMNVEV (reference sequence). Trimming pared 3 bases from V and 9 bases from J, leaving 15 bases between. CDR3 DNA: TGTGCCAGCAGTTTTGGGGCCCTGGGGGGGCAGTACTTC. This gives the protein CASSFGALGGQYF.

The chain is built from TRBV19 and TRBJ1-1; maybe TRBD1 (6 bases). Germline V gene lookup returns CDR1 LNHDA and CDR2 SQIVND (reference sequence). Trimming removed 10 bases from V and 5 bases from J, with 14 bases in between. The CDR3 is made up of 12 amino acids. For the CDR3, the DNA is TGTGCCACCCTAGGGGGATATACTGAAGCTTTCTTT. This encodes CATLGGYTEAFF.

This clonotype has just a few counts. This rearrangement joins TRBV18 to TRBJ2-5; tentative D call: TRBD1 (6 bases). The CDR3 consists of 15 residues. In germline, CDR1 is KGHSH, CDR2 LQKENI. Trimming shortened V by 6 bases and J by 1 base, and 15 bases separated the two germline ends. CDR3 protein: CASSPGAGVQETQYF. CDR3 nucleotides: TGTGCCAGCTCTCCTGGTGCAGGGGTCCAAGAGACCCAGTACTTC.

Remarks on this clonotype: One base away lies a much larger clone, so this may be a sequencing read error. Because it lacks the conserved phenylalanine or tryptophan at the end, this CDR3 is likely a read error. J is TRBJ1-2 and V is TRBV6-6; TRBD1 matches 12 bases. CDR1 and CDR2 from the germline V gene are MNHNY and SVGAGI (reference sequence). The CDR3 has 18 amino acids. J gave up 3 bases and V 2 bases, and 10 bases lay outside the gene matches. In DNA, the CDR3 is TGTGCCAGCAGTTACGTCGGGACAGGGGGCGATGGTTACTATGGCTACACCATC. As protein: CASSYVGTGGDGYYGYTI.

This clonotype was counted between two and nine times. The chain uses TRBV4-3 and TRBJ1-2, with D unresolved. The germline V gene has CDR1 LGHNA and CDR2 YSLEER. Trimming stripped 0 bases from V and 4 bases from J, with 15 bases between. The CDR3 covers 16 residues. This chain's CDR3 is CASSQDFSSSLYGYTF. The CDR3 nucleotides read TGCGCCAGCAGCCAAGATTTCTCTTCCAGCCTCTATGGCTACACCTTC.

This clonotype has a count of ten or more. This rearrangement joins TRBV24-1 to TRBJ2-1, with TRBD2 as a possible D gene (5 bases). The germline V gene has CDR1 KGHDR and CDR2 SFDVKD. Trimming left V 5 bases short and J 5 bases short, with 6 bases between. The CDR3 runs to 12 residues. The CDR3: CATSAGNNEQFF. As DNA, the CDR3 is TGTGCCACCAGTGCCGGGAACAATGAGCAGTTCTTC.

The chain uses TRBV6-2 or TRBV6-3 and TRBJ1-5, with TRBD1 as a possible D gene (5 bases). Trimming shortened V by 6 bases and J by 2 bases, and 8 bases separated the two germline ends. The length of the CDR3 is 13 residues. Germline lookup yields CDR1 MNHEY and CDR2 SVGEGT. The CDR3 protein is CASRSRGNQPQHF. CDR3 nucleotide sequence: TGTGCCAGCAGATCCAGGGGCAATCAGCCCCAGCATTTT.